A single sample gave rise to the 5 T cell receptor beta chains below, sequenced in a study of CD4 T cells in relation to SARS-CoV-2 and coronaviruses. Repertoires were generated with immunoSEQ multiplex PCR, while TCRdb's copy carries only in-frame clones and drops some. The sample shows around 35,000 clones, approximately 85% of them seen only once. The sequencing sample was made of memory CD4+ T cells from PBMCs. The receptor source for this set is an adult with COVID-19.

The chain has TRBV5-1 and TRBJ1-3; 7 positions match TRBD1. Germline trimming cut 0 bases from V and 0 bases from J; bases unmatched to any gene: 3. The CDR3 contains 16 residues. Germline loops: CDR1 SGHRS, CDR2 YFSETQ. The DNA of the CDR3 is TGCGCCAGCAGCTTGGGGACAGGTCGCTCTGGAAACACCATATATTTT. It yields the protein CASSLGTGRSGNTIYF. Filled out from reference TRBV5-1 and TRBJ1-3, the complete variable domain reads KAGVTQTPRYLIKTRGQQVTLSCSPISGHRSVSWYQQTPGQGLQFLFEYFSETQRNKGNFPGRFSGRQFSNSRSEMNVSTLELGDSALYLCASSLGTGRSGNTIYFGEGSWLTVV.

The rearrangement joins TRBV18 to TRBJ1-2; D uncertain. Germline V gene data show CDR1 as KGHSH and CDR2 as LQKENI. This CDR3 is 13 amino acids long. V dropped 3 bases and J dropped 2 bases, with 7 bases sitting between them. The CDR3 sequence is CASSPPGNYGYTF. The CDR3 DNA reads TGTGCCAGCTCACCCCCGGGAAACTATGGCTACACCTTC. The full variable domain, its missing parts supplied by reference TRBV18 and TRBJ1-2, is NAGVMQNPRHLVRRRGQEARLRCSPMKGHSHVYWYRQLPEEGLKFMVYLQKENIIDESGMPKERFSAEFPKEGPSILRIQQVVRGDSAAYFCASSPPGNYGYTFGSGTRLTVV.

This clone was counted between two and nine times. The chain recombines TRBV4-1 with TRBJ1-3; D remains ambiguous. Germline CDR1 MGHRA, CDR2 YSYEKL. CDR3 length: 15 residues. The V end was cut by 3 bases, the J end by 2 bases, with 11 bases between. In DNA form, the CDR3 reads TGCGCCAGCAGCCATGGCCGGGCTACTGGAAACACCATATATTTT. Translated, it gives CASSHGRATGNTIYF.

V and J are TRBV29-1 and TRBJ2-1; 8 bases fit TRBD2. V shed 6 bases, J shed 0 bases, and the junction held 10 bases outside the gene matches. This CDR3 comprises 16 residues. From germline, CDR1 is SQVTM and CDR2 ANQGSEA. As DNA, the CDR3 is TGCAGCGTACTATATAGCGGGACGAGCTCCTACAATGAGCAGTTCTTC. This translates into CSVLYSGTSSYNEQFF.

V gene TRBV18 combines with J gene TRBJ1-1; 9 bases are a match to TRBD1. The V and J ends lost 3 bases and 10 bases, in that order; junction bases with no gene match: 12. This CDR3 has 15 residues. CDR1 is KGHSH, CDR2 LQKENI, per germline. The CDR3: CASSPSGQGVIGAFF. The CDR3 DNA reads TGTGCCAGCTCACCCTCGGGACAGGGAGTGATTGGAGCTTTCTTT.